This TCR beta chain was captured in a study of T cell responses to AZD1222 COVID-19 vaccine. Study-wide results and limits: Repertoire sampling happened only post peak T cell response. Females outnumbered males among donors, who were mostly white British; clonal diversity was possibly underestimated.

The method was immunoSEQ multiplex PCR; TCRdb's version includes in-frame clones alone and lacks a portion of them. The sample has about 150,000 clones; approximately 89% are singletons. Trimming left V 2 bases short and J 0 bases short, with 5 bases between. Germline-derived CDR1 and CDR2 are MNHEY and SVGEGT. The CDR3 is made up of 14 amino acids. Note on this clone: What it recognizes is unknown.

The V and J genes are TRBV6-2 or TRBV6-3 and TRBJ1-5; the D is unclear. The specimen was peripheral blood, collected on day 0 of MenACWY control vaccination. The clonotype comes from an adult in good health. Here the CDR3 reads CASSYVHSNQPQHF. In DNA, the CDR3 is TGTGCCAGCAGTTACGTGCATAGCAATCAGCCCCAGCATTTT.